Described below is a single TCR beta chain sequence and its context. This clonotype was found many times. Its antigen remains unidentified. Within one base of it there is no much larger clone, and no base qualities were kept. Library creation used multiplex PCR. TCRdb records Illumina HiSeq 4000 as the sequencer. TCR beta libraries were built with iRepertoire HTBI primers and Arm-PCR amplification of CDR3 regions. Gel purification was performed on PCR products prior to sequencing. The authors' analysis ran thus. A total of 60 to 80 TRBV and some 13 TRBJ segments were identified across samples and were used for gene usage analysis of CDR3 amino acid clonotypes. COPE and FqMerger were used to merge filtered high-quality paired reads into contigs. BLAST was used to align contigs to IMGT TRBV, TRBD and TRBJ reference genes, and CDR3 was defined according to IMGT. Clonotypes above 0.1% frequency were classified as highly expanded clones. Shannon entropy served as the measure of repertoire diversity, while the Gini coefficient captured V-J evenness. A clonotype found in more than one individual was treated as public. TCRdb reprocessed the public reads (quality trimming at Q25 with fastp, clone calling with MiXCR) and kept in-frame beta chains. Records with the same CDR3 protein are collapsed into one entry carrying the most frequent genes and DNA. V and J calls and clone size were set by TCRdb, not the authors. Counted in this sample were around 500,000 distinct CDR3 sequences; more than 15% of them appeared once. The ten biggest clones cover roughly 25% of the sample.

In light of the paper, this sample's time point label describes: newly diagnosed GD, antithyroid drugs for less than 3 months. RNA was extracted from PBMCs in TRIzol for both TCR sequencing and RNA sequencing. Graves' disease was diagnosed according to American Thyroid Association guidelines. Recruitment of patients was carried out at an endocrinology department in Xi'an, China. Each patient gave about 9.1 milliliters of peripheral blood, collected in an EDTA anticoagulant tube. Ficoll Paque Plus density gradient separation was used to isolate PBMCs, and no further T cell sorting was performed. An Agilent 2100 Bioanalyzer and agarose gel were used to check RNA quality, and a NanoDrop 2000 was used to measure RNA concentration. The CDR3, cysteine through phenylalanine, is 17 amino acids long. The DNA shown is the 51-base CDR3, in frame from base 1. The germline V gene sets CDR1 to MNHNS and CDR2 to SASEGT. V is trimmed back by 5 bases and J by 3 bases, and the junction contains 12 bases that no gene match accounts for.

The sample comes from a study of regulatory T cells in long-lasting Graves disease (dated by TCRdb to the early 2020s). Regarding the research as a whole: Patients with newly diagnosed Graves' disease had been on antithyroid drugs for under 3 months. TCR sequencing covered about 13 persistent and 20 or so newly diagnosed Graves' disease patients, 33 samples in total. The study took place in China and was registered as a clinical trial. Persistent Graves' disease patients were compared with newly diagnosed Graves' disease patients by peripheral blood TCR sequencing and RNA sequencing.

Beyond this particular receptor, the publication reports: The study examined only peripheral blood because the primary lesion, thyroid tissue, could not be accessed. Compared with newly diagnosed patients, patients with persistent Graves' disease had lower TCR Shannon entropy and fewer highly expanded clones, which suggests clonal expansion. Sequencing and analysis were limited to the TCR beta chain. The authors acknowledged the small sample size as a limitation that may reduce accuracy. More public clonotypes were shared among persistent patients (over 2,500) than among newly diagnosed patients (more than 950). Preferential use of TRBV28, TRBJ1-2 and TRBJ2-5 was observed in persistent disease, whereas TRBV20-1 and TRBJ2-1 were favored in newly diagnosed disease.

These data also formed part of another study, on T cells in Graves' hyperthyroidism and ophthalmopathy. Reported in the second study: A patient counted as having stable Graves' hyperthyroidism if no progression to ophthalmopathy occurred over 18 months of follow-up. Hyperthyroidism patients were aged 18 to 65 years and newly diagnosed, with disease duration of less than 2 months. The study excluded patients with uncontrolled infections, other autoimmune diseases, pregnancy or lactation. Diagnoses relied on clinical symptoms, serum thyroxine and TRAb, thyroid ultrasound and orbital computed tomography. The first round of RT-PCR for the TCR CDR3 was performed with the HTBI primer set and the Qiagen OneStep RT-PCR kit. Blood samples also contained most of the expanded thyroid clonotypes (frequency above 0.001), which suggests that blood repertoires may reflect thyroid immune responses. Ophthalmopathy was separated from stable hyperthyroidism by a 13 V-J signature model, with around 90% sensitivity and roughly 81% specificity obtained in cross-validation and 80%/75% obtained in testing. In validation, progression to ophthalmopathy was predicted by the model with around 70% sensitivity and about 72% specificity, a median of roughly 6 months before onset. A discovery cohort of fewer than 110 patients, about 40 with Graves' ophthalmopathy and 55 to 65 with stable Graves' hyperthyroidism, was used to find distinguishing TCR V-J signatures. Prospective prediction of ophthalmopathy was tested in an independent validation cohort consisting of 18 to 20 hyperthyroidism patients and about 17 patients who later progressed to ophthalmopathy. The roughly 100 discovery patients were randomly divided into training and test sets at a 7:3 ratio. In addition, the study compared T-cell repertoires in thyroid tissue and in blood from roughly six Graves' hyperthyroidism patients. After sampling, hyperthyroidism patients received methimazole starting at 30 mg daily, and ophthalmopathy patients received high-dose intravenous methylprednisolone. The libraries were constructed in a second round of multiplex PCR and then size-selected and purified. The libraries were sequenced on an Illumina HiSeq2000 using paired-end 100 bp reads. SOAPnuke was used to process the raw data, with reads discarded if the reads contained adapters or uncalled bases, had a mean Phred below 15, or lacked an exact constant-primer or identifier match. High-quality paired reads were merged with COPE v1.2.5, and unique nucleotide sequences were defined as clonotypes. MiTCR v1.1 was used to align the clonotypes against IMGT TRBV, TRBD and TRBJ reference segments. Analysis was restricted to V-J combinations with a frequency above 0.0001, which covered about 99% of repertoires. A TCS score was defined as the ratio of F50 (clonal expansion) to E x V (chaos), with BLOSUM62-based TCRdist applied between CDR3 peptides within each V-J. Welch's t-statistics and random forest reduced around 520 V-J features to around 14, which were used in a naive Bayes classifier (R e1071). Sample size was not statistically predetermined, and investigators were not blinded to group allocation. The paper describes TCR Vbeta CDR3 sequencing of 140 or so peripheral blood samples, made up of 40 to 45 ophthalmopathy patients, approximately 76 hyperthyroidism patients and 17 progressor patients.

This sequence was found in a woman aged 35 to 59 with Graves disease. Donor details come from another sample of the same person, matched by shared clones. The sequencing here drew on peripheral blood mononuclear cells (PBMCs), taken at new diagnosis, from a patient treated with antithyroid drugs. The V gene is TRBV6-1 and the J gene is TRBJ2-3; the junction holds 9 bases that match TRBD1. The CDR3 in this case is CASSQNHPGQGTDTQYF. The DNA sequence follows: TGTGCCAGCAGTCAAAACCATCCGGGACAGGGAACAGATACGCAGTATTTT.